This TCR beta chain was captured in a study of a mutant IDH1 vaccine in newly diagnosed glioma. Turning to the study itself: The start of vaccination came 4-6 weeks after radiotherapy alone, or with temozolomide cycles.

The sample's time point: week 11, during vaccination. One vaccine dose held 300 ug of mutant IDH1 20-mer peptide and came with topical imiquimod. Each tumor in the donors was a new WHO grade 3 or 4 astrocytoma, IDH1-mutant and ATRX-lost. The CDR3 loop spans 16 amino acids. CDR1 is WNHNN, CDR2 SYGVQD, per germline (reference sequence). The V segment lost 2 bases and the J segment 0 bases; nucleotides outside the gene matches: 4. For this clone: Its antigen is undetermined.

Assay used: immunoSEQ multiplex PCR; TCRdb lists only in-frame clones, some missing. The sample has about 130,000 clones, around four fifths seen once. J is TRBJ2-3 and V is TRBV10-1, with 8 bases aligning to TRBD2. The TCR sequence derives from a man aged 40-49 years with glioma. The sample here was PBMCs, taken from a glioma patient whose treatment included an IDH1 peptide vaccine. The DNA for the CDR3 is TGCGCCAGCAGTGAGGTACTAGCGGCTAGCACAGATACGCAGTATTTT. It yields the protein CASSEVLAASTDTQYF.